This T cell receptor (beta chain) was retrieved from a study of T cell changes during pregnancy in multiple sclerosis. The table lists this clone with a few counts. Germline assignment: CDR1 WNHNN and CDR2 SYGVQD (reference sequence). V shed 6 bases and J shed 8 bases, with 7 bases lying between them. There are 10 residues in the CDR3. Generated by immunoSEQ multiplex PCR, the TCRdb table keeps only in-frame clones and is missing some. The table has 60,000 or so clones, roughly 89% seen once; the top ten hold approximately 5.3%. Sequencing was done on a sample of peripheral blood from another person, used as feeder cells. The genes are TRBV10-1 and TRBJ1-2; D remains unclear. The clonotype comes from a human donor whose cells served as feeder cells for cultures in a pregnancy study. CDR3 sequence: CASSGSGYTF. CDR3 nucleotide sequence: TGCGCCAGCAGCGGCAGCGGCTACACCTTC.